The 5 T cell receptor beta chains below come from one sample, sequenced in a study of cytomegalovirus exposure and HLA in healthy donors. The table came from immunoSEQ multiplex PCR; TCRdb's copy has only in-frame clones and leaves some out. The sample has about 64,000 clones, 85% to 95% seen once. Sequenced material: PBMCs. Source of these receptors: a woman under 30 in good health and CMV-seropositive.

V is TRBV9 and J is TRBJ1-3; 7 positions match TRBD1. This CDR3 spans 17 amino acids. The V segment lost 4 bases and the J segment 0 bases; nucleotides outside the gene matches: 10. Germline lookup yields CDR1 SGDLS and CDR2 YYNGEE. The CDR3 reads CASSPTGQIFSGNTIYF. As DNA, the CDR3 is TGTGCCAGCAGCCCTACGGGACAGATCTTCTCTGGAAACACCATATATTTT. Full variable domain (rest looked up from reference TRBV9 and TRBJ1-3): DSGVTQTPKHLITATGQRVTLRCSPRSGDLSVYWYQQSLDQGLQFLIQYYNGEERAKGNILERFSAQQFPDLHSELNLSSLELGDSALYFCASSPTGQIFSGNTIYFGEGSWLTVV.

By sample share, this clone is medium-sized. This rearrangement joins TRBV4-1 to TRBJ2-3; 16 nucleotides line up with TRBD2. V shed 3 bases, J shed 2 bases, and the junction held 8 bases outside the gene matches. Germline V gene data show CDR1 as MGHRA and CDR2 as YSYEKL. The CDR3 consists of 19 residues. CDR3 bases: TGCGCCAGCAGCCACCCGGGACTAGCGGGAGGGCCTGACACAGATACGCAGTATTTT. Its protein is CASSHPGLAGGPDTDTQYF.

The chain links TRBV15 to TRBJ2-7; D possibly corresponds to TRBD2 (7 bases). This CDR3 contains 15 residues. CDR1 and CDR2 from the germline V gene are LNHNV and YYDKDF (reference sequence). V dropped 5 bases and J dropped 1 base, with 15 bases sitting between them. CDR3 DNA sequence: TGTGCCACCAGCCCCGCGGGGGCGTCATCCTACGAGCAGTACTTC. Translated: CATSPAGASSYEQYF.

The chain links TRBV11-2 to TRBJ2-7, with 7 bases that match TRBD1. The CDR3 contains 15 residues. Looked up from germline, CDR1 is SGHAT and CDR2 is FQNNGV. The V and J ends lost 6 bases and 1 base, in that order; junction bases with no gene match: 9. The CDR3 nucleotides read TGTGCCAGCAGAAATATCCGGGACAGTTCCTACGAGCAGTACTTC. Translated: CASRNIRDSSYEQYF.

The genes are TRBV29-1 and TRBJ2-1, with 9 bases aligning to TRBD2. V lost 3 bases to trimming and J lost 4 bases; unmatched junction nucleotides: 4. Germline V gene sequence: CDR1 SQVTM, CDR2 ANQGSEA. This CDR3 contains 14 residues. CDR3 in DNA: TGCAGCGTTGACTCTAGCGGGGTTTACAATGAGCAGTTCTTC. Translating gives CSVDSSGVYNEQFF.